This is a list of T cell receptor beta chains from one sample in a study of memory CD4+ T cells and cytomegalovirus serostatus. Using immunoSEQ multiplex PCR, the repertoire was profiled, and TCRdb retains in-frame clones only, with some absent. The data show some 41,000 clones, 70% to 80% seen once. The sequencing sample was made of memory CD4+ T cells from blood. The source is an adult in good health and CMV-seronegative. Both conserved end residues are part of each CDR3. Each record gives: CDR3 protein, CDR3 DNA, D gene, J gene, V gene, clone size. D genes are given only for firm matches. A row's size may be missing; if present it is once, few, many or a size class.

CDR3: CASSLGTNLQETQYF
DNA: TGTGCCAGCAGTTTAGGGACAAACCTGCAGGAGACCCAGTACTTC
D: -
J: TRBJ2-5
V: TRBV27
size: -

CDR3: CASRPLAGGLYEQYF
DNA: TGTGCCAGCAGACCCCTAGCGGGGGGCCTCTACGAGCAGTACTTC
D: TRBD2
J: TRBJ2-7
V: TRBV7-2
size: -

CDR3: CASSMRKQLTDTQYF
DNA: TGTGCCAGTAGTATGAGGAAACAACTCACAGATACGCAGTATTTT
D: -
J: TRBJ2-3
V: TRBV19
size: -

CDR3: CASSQSKIIDQPQHF
DNA: TGCGCCAGCAGTCAATCCAAGATAATCGATCAGCCCCAGCATTTT
D: -
J: TRBJ1-5
V: TRBV23-1
size: -

CDR3: CASSLWGGPTGNTEAFF
DNA: TGTGCCAGCAGTCTATGGGGGGGCCCGACAGGGAACACTGAAGCTTTCTTT
D: -
J: TRBJ1-1
V: TRBV27
size: -

CDR3: CASSGGALLSSYNEQFF
DNA: TGCGCCAGCAGCGGGGGGGCCCTACTGAGCTCCTACAATGAGCAGTTCTTC
D: -
J: TRBJ2-1
V: TRBV5-1
size: -

CDR3: CAIRRDRLSYEQYF
DNA: TGTGCCATCCGCCGGGACAGGCTCTCCTACGAGCAGTACTTC
D: TRBD1
J: TRBJ2-7
V: TRBV9
size: -

CDR3: CASSLFQETQYF
DNA: TGTGCCAGCAGCTTATTCCAAGAGACCCAGTACTTC
D: -
J: TRBJ2-5
V: TRBV5-8
size: few

CDR3: CAWRLAGANVLTF
DNA: TGTGCCTGGCGGCTGGCTGGGGCCAACGTCCTGACTTTC
D: -
J: TRBJ2-6
V: TRBV30
size: -

CDR3: CASSLAGVTNEKLFF
DNA: TGTGCCAGCAGCTTAGCAGGGGTTACGAATGAAAAACTGTTTTTT
D: -
J: TRBJ1-4
V: TRBV7-2
size: -

CDR3: CASSGDSGNTIYF
DNA: TGCGCCAGCAGTGGGGACTCTGGAAACACCATATATTTT
D: -
J: TRBJ1-3
V: TRBV10-2
size: few

CDR3: CASSVGGTDTQYF
DNA: TGTGCCAGCAGTGTTGGAGGAACAGATACGCAGTATTTT
D: -
J: TRBJ2-3
V: TRBV2
size: once

CDR3: CASRPTGSHEKLFF
DNA: TGTGCCAGTCGTCCGACAGGGAGCCATGAAAAACTGTTTTTT
D: TRBD1
J: TRBJ1-4
V: TRBV19
size: -

CDR3: CASSYSPTGTYEQYF
DNA: TGTGCCAGCAGTTACTCTCCGACAGGCACCTACGAGCAGTACTTC
D: -
J: TRBJ2-7
V: TRBV6-5
size: -

CDR3: CASVAQGGYEQYF
DNA: TGCGCCAGCGTTGCACAGGGCGGGTACGAGCAGTACTTC
D: -
J: TRBJ2-7
V: TRBV5-1
size: -

CDR3: CASSQAGGAVNTIYF
DNA: TGCGCCAGCAGCCAAGCAGGGGGGGCGGTAAACACCATATATTTT
D: TRBD1
J: TRBJ1-3
V: TRBV4-1
size: -

CDR3: CASTFLGRGTQYF
DNA: TGTGCCAGCACGTTCTTGGGGCGCGGTACGCAGTATTTT
D: -
J: TRBJ2-3
V: TRBV2
size: -

CDR3: CASSPGGASAKNIQYF
DNA: TGTGCCAGCTCACCAGGGGGAGCTAGTGCCAAAAACATTCAGTACTTC
D: -
J: TRBJ2-4
V: TRBV18
size: -

CDR3: CASSSLAGGPAIGELFF
DNA: TGTGCCAGCAGCTCACTAGCGGGGGGGCCTGCTATCGGGGAGCTGTTTTTT
D: TRBD2
J: TRBJ2-2
V: TRBV5-4
size: -

CDR3: CASSPGAKETQYF
DNA: TGTGCCAGCTCACCCGGGGCAAAAGAGACCCAGTACTTC
D: -
J: TRBJ2-5
V: TRBV18
size: -